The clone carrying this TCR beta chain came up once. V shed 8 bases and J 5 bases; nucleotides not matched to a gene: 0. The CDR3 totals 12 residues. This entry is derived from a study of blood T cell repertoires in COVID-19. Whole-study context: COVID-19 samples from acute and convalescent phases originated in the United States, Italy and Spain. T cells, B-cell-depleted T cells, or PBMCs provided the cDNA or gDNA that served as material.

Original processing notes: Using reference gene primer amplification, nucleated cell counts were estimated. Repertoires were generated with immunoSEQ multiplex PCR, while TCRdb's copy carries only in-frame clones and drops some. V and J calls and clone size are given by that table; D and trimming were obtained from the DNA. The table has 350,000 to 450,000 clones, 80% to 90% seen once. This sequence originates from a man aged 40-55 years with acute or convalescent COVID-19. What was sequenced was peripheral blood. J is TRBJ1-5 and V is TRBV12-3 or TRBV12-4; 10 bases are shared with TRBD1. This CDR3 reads CASGTGDQPQHF. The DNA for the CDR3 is TGTGCCAGCGGGACAGGGGATCAGCCCCAGCATTTT.